Listed here is a single TCR beta chain. This sample is part of a study of blood T cell repertoires in COVID-19. Data came from immunoSEQ multiplex PCR; TCRdb stores just in-frame clones and leaves some out. Of 200,000 to 250,000 clones listed, approximately 80% are singletons. Looked up from germline, CDR1 is MNHEY and CDR2 is SVGEGT. The ends lost 5 bases at V and 9 bases at J; junction bases unmatched: 9. The CDR3 length is 13 residues. Source material: peripheral blood. The V gene is TRBV6-2 or TRBV6-3, the J gene TRBJ1-1, with TRBD1 identical over 7 bases. The clonotype comes from a woman aged 80 or over with COVID-19, enrolled during active disease. CDR3 protein: CASSTPDRVKAFF. CDR3 DNA sequence: TGTGCCAGCAGTACCCCCGACAGGGTAAAAGCTTTCTTT.